This T cell receptor beta chain was captured in a study of cytomegalovirus exposure and HLA in healthy donors (dated by TCRdb to about 2017). At the level of the whole study: An earlier analysis of 587 of the donors reported roughly 270 Gb of sequence data and roughly 100 million unique TCR beta sequences from 150 million to 200 million T cells. Roughly 300 gigabases of sequencing data and roughly 81 million unique TCR sequences made up an early release that covered approximately 620 HLA-typed donors. The genetic ancestry cluster associated with self-reported Caucasian donors included 81% of the 398 genotyped donors. The study was designed to test whether signatures of past pathogen exposure could be identified by cataloging public T cell receptors. The study used immunosequencing to profile the T cell repertoires of 666 subjects and linked those repertoires to cytomegalovirus serostatus. A separate validation cohort of roughly 110 different subjects was used in addition to the approximately 610-subject first cohort. High-throughput TCR immunosequencing, statistical association of individual TCRs with disease status, and machine learning were combined to predict cytomegalovirus infection status. In a later analysis, previously published TCR beta repertoires from several hundred donors were re-analyzed and high-resolution HLA genotyping was added so that TCR occurrence patterns could be studied. Rather than drawing on any new phenotypic data, the later analysis identified candidate immune exposures from TCR beta sequences and the way those sequences occurred across donors. To decide whether each TCR beta V gene segment behaved as functional or pseudogenic, an earlier analysis of several hundred of the donors relied on high-throughput TCR beta sequencing. Donor age, sex, ethnicity and CMV serostatus were compiled alongside the repertoire data. In a later genetic analysis, genome-wide SNP genotypes for about 55% of the roughly 670 donors were used, and that subset was treated as a discovery cohort. Every repertoire in the discovery cohort had been generated on one and the same sequencing platform. Both class I and class II loci were covered by HLA typing, at four-digit resolution. The number of donors typed differed by locus, with roughly 629-640 for A, B, C, DRB1 and DQB1, around 500 for DQA1, under 610 for DPA1, and about 450 for DPB1. Five DR-DQ haplotypes were treated as single units for association and clustering because of strong linkage in the cohort. Among some 410 genotyped donors of the cohort, an average of about 240,000 unique TCR beta nucleotide sequences were sequenced per donor, approximately 20% of them non-productive. Broader findings and caveats from the paper: The only immune exposure information available for the cohort was CMV serostatus. Several of the top co-occurrence clusters appeared to be linked to parvovirus B19, influenza, CMV and Epstein-Barr virus, according to a later analysis. In a later analysis, HLA-associated TCR beta chains showed more clonal expansion and lower generation probabilities than non-associated chains that were equally common. Some 15 rarely observed V segments, including chromosome 9 orphons, were excluded from the earlier analysis of approximately 500 of the donors because counts were too low. Linkage disequilibrium might explain the correlated functional status among segregating V segments, but an unknown experimental factor could not be ruled out. Most CMV-associated TCR beta chains appeared to be HLA-restricted in a later analysis, and the HLA associations seemed to be driven largely by CMV exposure. The classifier was reported to diagnose cytomegalovirus status with high specificity and sensitivity in both the original and validation cohorts. A cluster of highly shared sequence variants was judged likely to be a technical artifact of the sequencing pipeline. In an earlier analysis of 500 to 650 of the donors, most TCR beta V segments appeared in productive rearrangements about 87% or about 30% of the time, broadly matching IMGT annotations. The authors suggested that the approach could potentially be generalized to other disease states and immunological phenotypes. While some public TCRs were present in many individuals, most TCR sequences turned up only very rarely across donors. A later analysis found that TCR association rates varied across HLA loci, with DRB1 alleles showing the most associated TCRs and HLA-C alleles the fewest. A total of 150 to 200 TCR beta chains were listed by the study as associated with cytomegalovirus. In a later analysis, about 17,000 TCR beta sequences were associated with specific HLA alleles at a false discovery rate of 0.05. According to a later genetic analysis, donors in an Asian-associated ancestry cluster had fewer N-insertions in productive TCRs than the approximately 700-donor mean. When HLA alleles, especially DR and DQ, strongly co-occurred, attributing TCR associations to individual alleles was difficult. A further reported finding was that TCR beta sequences accurately predicted the HLA-A and HLA-B alleles for most subjects in the first cohort. An association between a missense DCLRE1C variant and V-gene and J-gene trimming of TCR beta chains was found in a later genetic analysis and replicated in an independent cohort. Because some donors lacked HLA typing at each locus, the association tests relied only on the typed subset. Sequencing depth was assumed to be roughly uniform across donors in the presence/absence analyses, though that assumption may not hold. In vitro tests confirmed that a few of the cytomegalovirus-associated TCR beta chains recognize cytomegalovirus antigens. In this cohort, only TCR beta chains were sequenced, and detectable features were limited by the absence of alpha or paired-chain data.

A remark on this clone: It has no known antigen specificity. Base qualities are missing; no much larger clone stands one base away.

The cohort comprised some 680 healthy bone marrow donors. At the time of sampling, every cohort member was nominally healthy, though immune exposures that went unrecorded were likely present. The donor was CMV seropositive and belonged to the group of about 290 seropositive cohort members. A peripheral blood sample was provided by each donor, and peripheral blood mononuclear cells were used for TCR beta sequencing. Genomic DNA was extracted from the blood cell samples with the Qiagen DNeasy Blood Extraction Kit. Libraries were prepared through the immunoSEQ multiplex PCR assay. The multiplex PCR relied on a mix of 60 forward primers for TCR Vbeta segments and 13 reverse primers for TCR Jbeta segments. Amplification of the CDR3 region of rearranged TCR beta genes was performed with a multiplex PCR assay on genomic DNA. On the Illumina HiSeq System, the amplified TCR beta libraries were sequenced as 87-base-pair reads. On the authors' methods: Across the 500 to 700 repertoires, a later analysis counted tens of millions of unique TCR beta chains, roughly 11 million of which were shared by at least two donors. A nearest-neighbor algorithm error-corrected the raw reads and collapsed the reads into unique sequences, merging closely related sequences to remove PCR and sequencing errors. Alignment of CDR3 sequences to IMGT reference sequences was used to assign V, D and J gene segments. For a sequence to be retained, at least a six-nucleotide match to both a V gene segment and a J gene segment was required. Rearrangements were classified as productive when the CDR3 lacked stop codons and remained in frame with V and J, and all other rearrangements were classified as non-productive. CDR3 was defined according to IMGT convention as the region running from the second conserved V-encoded cysteine to the conserved J-encoded phenylalanine. The earlier analysis of 500 to 750 of the donors excluded any sequence lacking an unambiguous match to a single V gene segment. In an earlier analysis of approximately 500 of the donors, a V segment was called functional when productive rearrangements were above 56.7%, and segregating when the standard deviation between donors exceeded 5%. A statistical classification framework was built for diagnosing cytomegalovirus status from the catalog of TCR beta chain sequences. In a later analysis, TCR nucleotide sequences were compared against IMGT/GENE-DB human TR gene sequences so that V and J genes could be assigned. In a later analysis, CDR3 sequences and most-parsimonious VDJ recombination scenarios were assigned using the TCRdist pipeline. In a later analysis, every TCR beta chain was defined by the combination of its CDR3 amino acid sequence and its V-gene family, and reads without a unique V-gene family were dropped. In a later analysis, 450 to 600 highly shared, low-generation-probability nucleotide sequences were removed to address suspected cross-contamination and a sequencing artifact. A later analysis calculated a clonal expansion index for each public chain from normalized within-repertoire ranks of inferred template counts. Generation probabilities in a later analysis came from a VDJ recombination model fitted to out-of-frame rearrangements, and those results were checked against IGoR. Hypergeometric tests were used in a later analysis to score TCR-TCR, TCR-HLA and TCR-CMV co-occurrence, with a repertoire-size bias correction applied to the TCR pairs. In a later analysis, false discovery rates were estimated by permuting HLA or CMV assignments 20 times. In a later analysis, co-occurring TCRs were grouped using DBSCAN, and TCRdist sequence similarity was added for clustering within HLA-allele-positive subsets. Repertoires with fewer than 30,000 or more than 120,000 public chains were left out of co-occurrence clustering, as were about 5 repertoires with anomalous nucleotide sharing. TCRdb's version of the immuneACCESS table is confined to in-frame rearrangements and falls short of the full clone set. An unresolved V gene accounts for under half of the shortfall where checked; the remainder is of unknown origin. D and trimming were read from the DNA, whereas the V and J calls and clone size are those reported in that table. The sample has about 160,000 clones on record, almost 80% of them singletons. The ten top clones hold about 1% of the sample.

Sequences were obtained from PBMCs. This clonotype was sampled from a woman aged 50 to 65 in good health and CMV-seropositive.

CDR3 sequence: CASSQAGSHTF. The nucleotide sequence is TGCGCCAGCAGCCAAGCAGGGTCCCACACCTTC. Rearrangement joined TRBV4-1 to TRBJ1-2, with TRBD1 as a weak D call on 5 bases. V is clipped by 1 base and J by 12 bases, and the sequence between their germline boundaries is 9 bases long. From cysteine to phenylalanine, the CDR3 is 11 amino acids long. The DNA shown is the 33-base CDR3, in frame from base 1. CDR1 and CDR2, per the germline V gene, are MGHRA and YSYEKL.